These 22 T cell receptor beta chains were sequenced from one sample in a study of blood T cell repertoires in COVID-19. Clones were sequenced by immunoSEQ multiplex PCR, and TCRdb holds only the in-frame ones, with some missing. This table holds some 150,000 clones, 84% found once. The sequenced sample was peripheral blood. These receptors came from a man aged 40-49 years who had recovered from COVID-19.

This clone was seen a single time. The chain couples TRBV19 to TRBJ2-4, with 10 bases matching TRBD1. The J segment lost 6 bases and the V segment lost 7 bases, leaving 9 bases of the junction unmatched. The CDR3 extends over 15 amino acids. Per the germline V gene, CDR1 is LNHDA and CDR2 is SQIVND (reference sequence). CDR3: CASNRQGAAGNIQYF. The CDR3 DNA follows: TGTGCCAGTAATCGACAGGGGGCTGCAGGAAACATTCAGTACTTC.

This rearrangement joins TRBV11-3 to TRBJ2-4; the match to TRBD1 covers 7 bases. This CDR3 is 13 amino acids long. Losses at the gene ends were 5 bases for V and 5 bases for J; bases not matched to a gene: 3. Germline V CDR1 and CDR2: SGHNT, YENEEA. In nucleotides, the CDR3 is TGTGCCAGCAGCCCGGGGACAGAAAACATTCAGTACTTC. This gives the protein CASSPGTENIQYF.

The V gene is TRBV29-1, the J gene TRBJ2-1; 8 nucleotides line up with TRBD1. Germline V CDR1 and CDR2: SQVTM, ANQGSEA. V gave up 6 bases and J gave up 6 bases; unmatched junction bases: 10. This CDR3 region has 14 residues. CDR3 sequence reads: CSVGQGSTANEQFF. As DNA, the CDR3 is TGCAGCGTCGGACAGGGATCAACGGCCAATGAGCAGTTCTTC.

This clone showed up just a few times. This chain connects TRBV2 to TRBJ1-5, with TRBD1 identical over 8 bases. Germline CDR1 SNHLY, CDR2 FYNNEI. J lost 2 bases, V lost 6 bases, and 3 bases had no gene match. The CDR3 has 14 amino acids. The CDR3 coding sequence is TGTGCCAGCAGCGGACAGGGCGGCAATCAGCCCCAGCATTTT. It yields the protein CASSGQGGNQPQHF.

The chain has TRBV7-8 and TRBJ1-2, with TRBD1 matching over 9 bases. The CDR3 length is 14 residues. Germline assignment: CDR1 SGHVS and CDR2 FQNEAQ. Germline trimming cut 5 bases from V and 6 bases from J; bases unmatched to any gene: 7. Here the CDR3 reads CASSRGTGGDGYTF. Here the CDR3 DNA reads TGTGCCAGCAGCCGAGGAACAGGGGGCGATGGCTACACCTTC.

The CDR3 here is CASTSPQGVGPLHF. The CDR3 bases are TGTGCCAGCACCTCACCCCAGGGGGTTGGACCCCTCCACTTT. The chain is built from TRBV25-1 and TRBJ1-6; TRBD1 matches 7 bases. This CDR3 is built from 14 residues. Trimming took 7 bases from V and 12 from J; bases not matched to a gene: 12. CDR1 MGHDK and CDR2 SYGVNS come from the germline V gene.

This chain uses TRBV27 with TRBJ2-7; D is perhaps TRBD2 (5 bases). V was shortened by 5 bases and J by 2 bases, with 13 bases between the two germline ends. Germline CDR1 and CDR2: MNHEY and SMNVEV (reference sequence). The CDR3 is made up of 14 amino acids. The CDR3: CASSARDTAYEQYF. The CDR3 DNA reads as TGTGCCAGCAGTGCCCGGGATACGGCCTACGAGCAGTACTTC.

V gene TRBV5-5 combines with J gene TRBJ2-1, with 8 bases fitting TRBD1. Germline V lookup: CDR1 SGHKS, CDR2 YYEKEE (reference sequence). V lost 2 bases and J lost 4; bases outside the gene matches: 11. The CDR3 is 17 amino acids. DNA for the CDR3: TGTGCCAGCAGCTTTGGACAGGGCACGAGGATGTACAATGAGCAGTTCTTC. Translated: CASSFGQGTRMYNEQFF.

V and J are TRBV11-1 and TRBJ1-4; D is ambiguous. Trimming shortened V by 2 bases and J by 10 bases, and 11 bases separated the two germline ends. CDR1 is SGHAT and CDR2 is FQDESV in the germline V gene (reference sequence). There are 13 residues in the CDR3. The CDR3 loop is CASSLSTGGKLFF. The CDR3 coding sequence is TGTGCCAGCAGCTTATCTACCGGAGGAAAACTGTTTTTT.

The chain has TRBV5-8 and TRBJ1-5; 7 nucleotides match TRBD1. The CDR3 covers 14 residues. The germline gives CDR1 SGHTS, CDR2 YDEGEE. With 4 bases clipped from V and 8 bases from J, the junction kept 9 bases outside the gene matches. The CDR3 nucleotides read TGTGCCAGCAGCACCGGGACAGACACTAAGCCCCAGCATTTT. Translated: CASSTGTDTKPQHF.

The CDR3 DNA reads as TGTGCCAGCAGCTTAAGTTCGGACAGACAATATGGCTACACCTTC. Amino acid sequence: CASSLSSDRQYGYTF. The V and J genes are TRBV11-2 and TRBJ1-2; possibly TRBD1 for D (6 bases). Trimming left V 2 bases short and J 5 bases short, with 15 bases between. The germline gives CDR1 SGHAT, CDR2 FQNNGV. The CDR3 has 15 residues.

This chain uses TRBV5-6 with TRBJ2-7, with 12 bases fitting TRBD1. The V gene's germline CDR1 is SGHDT and CDR2 YYEEEE. The length of the CDR3 is 15 residues. V was pared by 6 bases and J by 6 bases, with 10 bases of the junction left unmatched. CDR3 residues: CASKYRGTGGSEQYF. In DNA, the CDR3 is TGTGCCAGCAAATATAGGGGGACAGGGGGCTCCGAGCAGTACTTC.

This clone occurred once. The V and J genes are TRBV3-1 (or the pseudogene TRBV3-2) and TRBJ1-3, with 7 positions matching TRBD1. This CDR3 comprises 15 residues. Trimming removed 0 bases from V and 5 bases from J; junction bases left unmatched: 4. Germline CDR1 is LGHDT and CDR2 is YNNKEL (reference sequence). The chain's CDR3 is CASSQDKTGRNTIYF. The CDR3 bases are TGTGCCAGCAGCCAAGATAAGACAGGGCGAAACACCATATATTTT.

Only a few counts were recorded for this clone. The chain uses TRBV6-2 or TRBV6-3 and TRBJ1-2; the D is unclear. This CDR3 comprises 13 residues. Trimming shortened V by 2 bases and J by 8 bases, and 12 bases separated the two germline ends. The germline CDR1 and CDR2 sequences are MNHEY and SVGEGT. The CDR3 DNA reads as TGTGCCAGCAGTTACGGACTATCTTGGGGCTACACCTTC. Protein sequence: CASSYGLSWGYTF.

This chain joins TRBV5-5 and TRBJ1-4; D not resolved. The CDR3 covers 13 residues. V lost 0 bases and J 4 bases, leaving 4 bases between the germline ends. CDR1 and CDR2 from the germline V gene are SGHKS and YYEKEE (reference sequence). This CDR3 reads CASSLALNEKLFF. In nucleotides, the CDR3 is TGTGCCAGCAGCTTGGCCCTTAATGAAAAACTGTTTTTT.

The chain recombines TRBV4-1 with TRBJ2-6; TRBD1 agrees at 12 bases. CDR3 length: 18 residues. The germline V gene encodes CDR1 MGHRA and CDR2 YSYEKL. The junction had 4 bases not matched to a gene; V was cut back by 1 base and J by 3 bases. In nucleotides, the CDR3 is TGCGCCAGCAGCCAAGCGGGACAGGGGGCGCTTGGGGCCAACGTCCTGACTTTC. Amino acids: CASSQAGQGALGANVLTF.

V and J are TRBV19 and TRBJ2-7; perhaps TRBD1 as D (5 bases). Germline V gene data show CDR1 as LNHDA and CDR2 as SQIVND (reference sequence). Trimming left V 6 bases short and J 0 bases short, with 18 bases between. The CDR3 is made up of 16 amino acids. CDR3 nucleotides: TGTGCCAGTAGCCAGGACACCAGGGTAGGCTCCTACGAGCAGTACTTC. It yields the protein CASSQDTRVGSYEQYF.

The chain links TRBV6-1 to TRBJ1-1; D is possibly TRBD1 (5 bases). This CDR3 has 15 amino acids. Germline V gene lookup returns CDR1 MNHNS and CDR2 SASEGT. V was clipped by 8 bases and J by 7 bases, with 23 bases between them. CDR3 nucleotide sequence: TGTGCCAGCCAGGGAACGGGCCCAGGATTGGGTGAAGCTTTCTTT. Its translation: CASQGTGPGLGEAFF.

The chain has TRBV14 and TRBJ1-2; D is uncertain. Germline V lookup: CDR1 SGHDN, CDR2 FVKESK. V lost 4 bases to trimming and J lost 4 bases, with 10 bases between them. The CDR3 spans 13 residues. CDR3 amino acids: CASSLTRSYGYTF. CDR3 coding DNA: TGTGCCAGCAGCCTCACAAGAAGCTATGGCTACACCTTC.

The chain uses TRBV7-3 and TRBJ2-3; D may be TRBD2 (5 bases). Germline V gene sequence: CDR1 SGHTA, CDR2 FQGTGA. The V end lost 6 bases, the J end lost 6 bases, and 16 bases lay between the germline ends. The CDR3 extends over 14 amino acids. CDR3 region: CASSITGNDDTQYF. CDR3 in DNA: TGTGCCAGCAGTATCACCGGGAACGACGATACGCAGTATTTT.

This clone has just a few counts. The chain carries TRBV9 and TRBJ1-1, with no clear D. The germline gives CDR1 SGDLS, CDR2 YYNGEE. The CDR3 contains 13 residues. Trimming removed 0 bases from V and 6 bases from J, with 9 bases in between. For the CDR3, the DNA is TGTGCCAGCAGCGTAGTTCAGGATTCTGAAGCTTTCTTT. It translates to CASSVVQDSEAFF.

This chain's CDR3 is CASSPWGGTEAFF. The CDR3 nucleotides read TGTGCCAGCAGCCCCTGGGGAGGCACTGAAGCTTTCTTT. The rearrangement links TRBV5-8 to TRBJ1-1; D gene ambiguous. The CDR3 runs to 13 residues. The V end lost 4 bases, the J end lost 4 bases, and 11 bases lay between the germline ends. Germline V gene lookup returns CDR1 SGHTS and CDR2 YDEGEE.